The clone carrying this T cell receptor beta chain appeared a few times. Its cognate antigen is unknown. TCRdb's copy holds only in-frame clones and misses some; the assay was immunoSEQ multiplex PCR. The profile covers around 2,000,000 clones, with about 95% appearing a single time and 0.9% to 1.5% taken by the ten largest. The CDR3 has 16 residues. With V trimmed by 3 bases and J by 6 bases, 12 bases remained unmatched. Germline V gives CDR1 LNHDA, CDR2 SQIVND (reference sequence). This specimen belongs to a study of shared clonotypes between healthy human individuals. The naive CD8 subset, CD45RO-negative cells positively selected for CCR7, excluded terminally differentiated effector memory CD45RA+ cells. General study findings and limits: Only blood samples were collected, and tissue repertoires likely differ. Clonotypes shared by all four donors outscored non-shared clonotypes in generation probability.

Specimen: naive CD8+ T cells sorted from blood. J is TRBJ1-2 and V is TRBV19, with 8 positions matching TRBD1. The TCR comes from a man between 18 and 35 years old in good health. This CDR3 is CASSIASQGARDGYTF. The CDR3, as DNA: TGTGCCAGTAGTATCGCCTCGCAGGGGGCTCGTGATGGCTACACCTTC.